The sample holds a few counts of the clone carrying this T cell receptor beta chain. Its antigen remains unknown. The length of the CDR3 is 13 residues. V lost 4 bases and J 6 bases, leaving 13 bases between the germline ends. The sample belongs to a study of T cell responses to AZD1222 COVID-19 vaccine. Study-level findings and limits: Across the whole spike, CD4 TCRs peaked at regions 160-218 and 743-854. At baseline, seropositivity was found in only a handful of AZD1222 recipients.

Method: immunoSEQ multiplex PCR; TCRdb's copy keeps in-frame clones and lacks some. Of roughly 180,000 clones detected, roughly 92% appear once; the ten largest clones hold 1.5% to 2%. The chain employs TRBV23-1 and TRBJ2-7; D remains unclear. Being an ORF, TRBV23-1 has a function that is uncertain. The receptor comes from an adult who received the AZD1222 COVID-19 vaccine. Sample: peripheral blood, taken 28 days after the second AZD1222 dose. CDR3 region: CASSPYTSPEQYF. CDR3 DNA: TGCGCCAGCAGTCCGTACACCTCGCCCGAGCAGTACTTC.